Listed below are T cell receptor beta chains from one sample, sequenced in a study of shared clonotypes between healthy human individuals. The repertoire was sequenced with immunoSEQ multiplex PCR; TCRdb's copy has only in-frame clones and lacks some. The table lists about 550,000 clones, 95% of them singletons. The source material was naive CD8+ T cells sorted from blood. These receptors came from a woman in her twenties or thirties in good health. Both conserved end residues are part of each CDR3. A D gene is named only where the DNA matches it firmly. Where a row states a size, it is once, few, many or the class of an expanded clone; other rows omit it.

TRBV15	.	TRBJ2-6	.	CATRAGLSGANVLTF	TGTGCCACCAGAGCAGGGCTCTCTGGGGCCAACGTCCTGACTTTC
TRBV7-6	.	TRBJ2-1	.	CASSLAPPRNPTYNEQFF	TGTGCCAGCAGCTTAGCTCCCCCGCGGAATCCTACTTACAATGAGCAGTTCTTC
TRBV7-6	once	TRBJ1-1	.	CASSFQANTEAFF	TGTGCCAGCAGCTTTCAGGCGAACACTGAAGCTTTCTTT
TRBV6-5	.	TRBJ2-1	.	CASSYAQGRYNEQFF	TGTGCCAGCAGTTATGCACAGGGCCGCTACAATGAGCAGTTCTTC
TRBV30	.	TRBJ2-2	.	CAWSRGTVGKSAGELFF	TGTGCCTGGAGTAGAGGGACTGTTGGTAAATCGGCCGGGGAGCTGTTTTTT
TRBV6-5	.	TRBJ1-5	TRBD1	CASSPWTGVNQPQHF	TGTGCCAGCAGCCCATGGACAGGGGTAAATCAGCCCCAGCATTTT
TRBV18	.	TRBJ2-1	.	CASSPHLPTGPDNEQFF	TGTGCCAGCTCACCCCATCTCCCGACAGGACCCGACAATGAGCAGTTCTTC
TRBV28	.	TRBJ2-3	.	CASSLVRGGTDTQYF	TGTGCCAGCAGTTTGGTCAGGGGGGGCACAGATACGCAGTATTTT
TRBV13	.	TRBJ2-1	TRBD2	CASSEGLAENNEQFF	TGTGCCAGCAGCGAGGGACTAGCGGAAAACAATGAGCAGTTCTTC
TRBV27	once	TRBJ2-7	.	CASREPSVSSYEQYF	TGTGCCAGCAGAGAACCTAGCGTGAGCTCCTACGAGCAGTACTTC
TRBV4-1	.	TRBJ1-2	.	CASSQGTLQGGYGYTF	TGCGCCAGCAGCCAAGGAACCCTTCAGGGAGGATATGGCTACACCTTC
TRBV6-1	.	TRBJ2-7	.	CASSEAAGLPYEQYF	TGTGCCAGCAGTGAAGCGGCGGGCCTCCCCTACGAGCAGTACTTC
TRBV6-6	.	TRBJ1-2	TRBD1	CASSFLQQGEGYGYTF	TGTGCCAGCAGTTTTTTACAACAGGGGGAAGGCTATGGCTACACCTTC
TRBV6-5	.	TRBJ1-4	.	CASSSSTGPNEKLFF	TGTGCCAGCAGTTCCTCGACAGGTCCCAATGAAAAACTGTTTTTT
TRBV27	.	TRBJ1-1	.	CASNSGAGWNTEAFF	TGTGCCAGCAACAGTGGGGCGGGATGGAACACTGAAGCTTTCTTT
TRBV27	.	TRBJ1-4	TRBD1	CASSGQGNEKLFF	TGTGCCAGCAGCGGACAGGGTAATGAAAAACTGTTTTTT
TRBV7-2	.	TRBJ2-5	.	CASSLALVGETQYF	TGTGCCAGCAGCTTAGCATTGGTAGGGGAGACCCAGTACTTC
TRBV10-3	.	TRBJ2-1	TRBD1	CAISDRQGSSNEQFF	TGTGCCATCTCGGACCGACAGGGGTCCTCCAATGAGCAGTTCTTC
TRBV7-9	.	TRBJ2-1	TRBD2	CASSARLAGVKVDGEQFF	TGTGCCAGCAGCGCGAGACTAGCGGGAGTAAAAGTGGATGGTGAGCAGTTCTTC
TRBV4-1	.	TRBJ2-2	TRBD2	CASSQDGEGLVAGELFF	TGCGCCAGCAGCCAAGATGGGGAGGGATTGGTGGCCGGGGAGCTGTTTTTT
TRBV11-2	.	TRBJ2-7	.	CASWDPPSYEQYF	TGTGCCAGCTGGGACCCCCCGAGTTACGAGCAGTACTTC
TRBV4-1	.	TRBJ2-2	.	CASSQDWNTGELFF	TGCGCCAGCAGCCAAGATTGGAACACCGGGGAGCTGTTTTTT
TRBV28	.	TRBJ1-5	TRBD1	CASSFPGTGRPQHF	TGTGCCAGCAGTTTCCCCGGGACAGGTCGGCCCCAGCATTTT
TRBV15	.	TRBJ1-6	TRBD1	CATSSMGQGNSPLHF	TGTGCCACCAGCAGTATGGGACAGGGGAATTCACCCCTCCACTTT
TRBV5-1	.	TRBJ1-1	.	CASSSGERTEAFF	TGCGCCAGCAGTTCGGGGGAGCGCACTGAAGCTTTCTTT
TRBV6-5	.	TRBJ2-2	TRBD1	CASSYHGQGDTGELFF	TGTGCCAGCAGTTACCATGGACAGGGGGACACCGGGGAGCTGTTTTTT
TRBV27	.	TRBJ2-7	.	CASRAGSSYEQYF	TGTGCCAGCAGGGCTGGGAGCTCCTACGAGCAGTACTTC
TRBV9	.	TRBJ1-1	.	CASSPPPPTGSNTEAFF	TGTGCCAGCAGCCCCCCTCCGCCTACAGGGTCGAACACTGAAGCTTTCTTT
TRBV5-4	.	TRBJ2-3	TRBD2	CASSFRGRERDTQYF	TGTGCCAGCAGCTTTAGAGGGAGGGAGAGGGATACGCAGTATTTT
TRBV6-5	.	TRBJ1-2	TRBD1	CASSYMDRSGYTF	TGTGCCAGCAGTTATATGGACAGGTCTGGCTACACCTTC
TRBV15	.	TRBJ2-5	TRBD1	CATSRGQGAKGQETQYF	TGTGCCACCAGCAGAGGACAGGGGGCGAAGGGGCAAGAGACCCAGTACTTC
TRBV5-1	.	TRBJ2-3	TRBD2	CASSDGTSVADTQYF	TGCGCCAGCAGCGACGGGACTAGCGTTGCAGATACGCAGTATTTT
TRBV2	.	TRBJ2-1	.	CASSEARRNEQFF	TGTGCCAGCAGTGAAGCAAGAAGGAATGAGCAGTTCTTC
TRBV7-2	.	TRBJ2-1	TRBD2	CAIQRTSGYYNEQFF	TGTGCCATTCAACGGACTAGCGGCTACTACAATGAGCAGTTCTTC
TRBV7-2	.	TRBJ2-7	.	CASSLEPAYYEQYF	TGTGCCAGCAGCTTAGAACCGGCATACTACGAGCAGTACTTC
TRBV5-1	.	TRBJ1-1	TRBD1	CASSFGQGMNTEAFF	TGCGCCAGCAGCTTCGGACAGGGGATGAACACTGAAGCTTTCTTT
TRBV6-1	.	TRBJ2-7	.	CASSERLNYEQYF	TGTGCCAGCAGTGAACGTCTAAATTACGAGCAGTACTTC
TRBV28	.	TRBJ1-1	.	CASSLGETEAFF	TGTGCCAGCAGTCTCGGAGAAACTGAAGCTTTCTTT
TRBV13	.	TRBJ2-4	TRBD1	CASSLRTGLNIQYF	TGTGCCAGCAGCTTAAGGACAGGGTTAAACATTCAGTACTTC
TRBV4-1	.	TRBJ2-7	.	CASSPRALNYEQYF	TGCGCCAGCAGCCCTCGGGCGCTTAACTACGAGCAGTACTTC
TRBV27	.	TRBJ2-7	TRBD2	CASIMGTSSYEQYF	TGTGCCAGCATTATGGGGACTAGCAGCTACGAGCAGTACTTC
TRBV27	.	TRBJ2-7	.	CASSLGALMEQYF	TGTGCCAGCAGTCTAGGGGCGCTTATGGAGCAGTACTTC
TRBV28	once	TRBJ2-7	.	CASSPRLVLTGAWEQYF	TGTGCCAGCAGTCCCCGTCTGGTCCTAACGGGAGCGTGGGAGCAGTACTTC
TRBV29-1	.	TRBJ2-1	.	CSVDLNEQFF	TGCAGCGTGGACCTCAATGAGCAGTTCTTC
TRBV28	.	TRBJ2-1	TRBD2	CASSWTSGVGEQFF	TGTGCCAGCAGTTGGACTAGCGGGGTGGGTGAGCAGTTCTTC
TRBV19	.	TRBJ2-2	.	CASSRTTTGELFF	TGTGCCAGTAGTAGGACCACCACCGGGGAGCTGTTTTTT
TRBV2	once	TRBJ2-7	.	CASSEALRQSYEQYF	TGTGCCAGCAGTGAAGCCCTTAGACAGTCCTACGAGCAGTACTTC
TRBV27	.	TRBJ1-5	.	CASSLYGDQPQHF	TGTGCCAGCAGTTTATACGGGGACCAGCCCCAGCATTTT
TRBV5-5	.	TRBJ2-1	TRBD2	CASPGLAGGNEQFF	TGTGCCAGCCCGGGACTAGCGGGAGGAAATGAGCAGTTCTTC
TRBV5-1	.	TRBJ2-7	.	CASSLDRTTYEQYF	TGCGCCAGCAGCTTGGACAGGACTACCTACGAGCAGTACTTC
TRBV27	.	TRBJ2-7	TRBD1	CASSILRDRGSYEQYF	TGTGCCAGCAGTATTCTCCGGGACAGGGGATCCTACGAGCAGTACTTC
TRBV4-1	.	TRBJ1-3	.	CASSRTGFGSGNTIYF	TGCGCCAGCAGCCGAACAGGGTTCGGCTCTGGAAACACCATATATTTT
TRBV9	few	TRBJ1-1	.	CASSVWRDTEAFF	TGTGCCAGCAGCGTATGGAGGGACACTGAAGCTTTCTTT
TRBV6-5	.	TRBJ2-7	.	CASSYSFGALSYEQYF	TGTGCCAGCAGTTACTCGTTCGGGGCCTTATCCTACGAGCAGTACTTC
TRBV2	.	TRBJ2-1	.	CASSSDPGLVGNNEQFF	TGTGCCAGCAGTAGCGATCCGGGACTCGTAGGGAACAATGAGCAGTTCTTC
TRBV7-9	.	TRBJ2-1	TRBD2	CASSSTRPTSGSYNEQFF	TGTGCCAGCAGCTCTACCCGCCCGACTAGCGGGAGCTACAATGAGCAGTTCTTC
TRBV7-8	.	TRBJ2-1	.	CASSFGGSRGNEQFF	TGTGCCAGCAGCTTCGGTGGGAGTAGGGGCAATGAGCAGTTCTTC
TRBV28	.	TRBJ2-3	.	CASSFRGSSPDTQYF	TGTGCCAGCAGTTTTCGGGGCTCCAGTCCAGATACGCAGTATTTT
TRBV27	once	TRBJ2-1	.	CASRVGLEQFF	TGTGCCAGCAGGGTTGGTTTAGAGCAGTTCTTC
TRBV27	.	TRBJ2-3	.	CASSRRTLGTQYF	TGTGCCAGCAGTAGGCGGACACTTGGTACGCAGTATTTT